This TCR beta chain emerged from a study of blood T cell repertoires in COVID-19. Study at large: There were acute and convalescent COVID-19 samples, and they came from the United States, Italy and Spain. From T cells, B-cell-depleted T cells, or PBMCs came the material, which was cDNA or gDNA.

V was cut by 5 bases and J by 5 bases, with 13 bases left in between. The CDR3 covers 13 residues. The germline V gene has CDR1 SGHTA and CDR2 FQGNSA. Original processing methods: Nucleated cell number was recorded as an estimate derived from reference gene primer amplification. Assay: immunoSEQ multiplex PCR; the TCRdb copy retains only in-frame clones and omits some. Clone size and the V and J calls come from that table; the DNA yielded D and trimming. The table has about 170,000 clones, over 80% seen once. The V gene is TRBV7-2, the J gene TRBJ2-7; D is uncertain. The clonotype originates from a woman in her seventies with acute or convalescent COVID-19. The material sequenced was peripheral blood. CDR3 loop: CASSIPSSHEQYF. The CDR3 DNA reads as TGTGCCAGCAGCATTCCGAGTTCCCACGAGCAGTACTTC.